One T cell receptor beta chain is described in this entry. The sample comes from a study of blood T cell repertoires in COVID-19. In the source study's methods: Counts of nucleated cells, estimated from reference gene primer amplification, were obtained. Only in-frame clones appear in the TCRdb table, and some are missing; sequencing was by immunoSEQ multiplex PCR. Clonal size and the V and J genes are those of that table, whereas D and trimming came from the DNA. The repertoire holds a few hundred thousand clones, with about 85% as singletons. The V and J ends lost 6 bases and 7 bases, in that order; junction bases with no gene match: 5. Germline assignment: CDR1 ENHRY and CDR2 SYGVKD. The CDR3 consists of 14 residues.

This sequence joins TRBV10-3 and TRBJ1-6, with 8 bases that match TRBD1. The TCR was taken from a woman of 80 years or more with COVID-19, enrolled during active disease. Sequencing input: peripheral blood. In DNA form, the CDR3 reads TGTGCCATCAGCGACAGGGGAGTAAATTCACCCCTCCACTTT. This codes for CAISDRGVNSPLHF.